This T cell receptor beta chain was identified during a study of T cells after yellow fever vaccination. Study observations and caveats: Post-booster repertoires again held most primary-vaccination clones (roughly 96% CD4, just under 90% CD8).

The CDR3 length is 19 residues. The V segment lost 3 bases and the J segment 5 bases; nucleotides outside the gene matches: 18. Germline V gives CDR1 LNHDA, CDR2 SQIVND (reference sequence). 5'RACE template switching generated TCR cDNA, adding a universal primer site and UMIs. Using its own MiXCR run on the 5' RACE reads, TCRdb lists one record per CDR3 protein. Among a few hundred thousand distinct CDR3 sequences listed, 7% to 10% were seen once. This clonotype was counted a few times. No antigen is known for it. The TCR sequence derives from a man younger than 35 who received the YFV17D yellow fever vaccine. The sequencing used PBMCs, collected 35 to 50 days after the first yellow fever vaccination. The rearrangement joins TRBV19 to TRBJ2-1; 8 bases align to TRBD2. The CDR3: CASSIGPPSLSGGNNEQFF. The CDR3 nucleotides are TGTGCCAGTAGTATCGGACCCCCCTCTCTAAGCGGGGGAAACAATGAGCAGTTCTTC.